This record covers a single T cell receptor beta chain. Its antigen remains undetermined. Base qualities are missing; no much larger clone stands one base away. The source of the sample is a study of control samples from healthy donors and cancer patients (TCRdb year 2020). Libraries came from the immunoSEQ multiplex PCR assay. This immuneACCESS table, as held by TCRdb, lists in-frame sequences with V and J called but not all clones. Of the missing ones, under half trace to an unresolved V gene in checked studies; the others have no known cause. This sample is represented by 150,000 to 200,000 clones; 75% to 95% of them were singletons. The ten largest clones add up to 2% to 2.5% of the sample. The germline V gene yields SGHTA for CDR1 and FQGTGA for CDR2. Trimming at the junction amounts to 9 bases on V and 0 bases on J, and the germline ends lie 18 bases apart. Taken from cysteine to phenylalanine, the CDR3 has 16 residues. Kept here is only the CDR3 DNA, which spans 48 bases and is read in frame from base 1.

This sequence was found in a woman between 35 and 50 years old in good health. The V gene is TRBV7-3 and the J gene is TRBJ1-5, with TRBD1 perhaps the D gene, on 5 matching bases. Material: blood. At the DNA level, the sequence is TGTGCCAGGAACAGGAAACCGGGGTATAGCAATCAGCCCCAGCATTTT. Its coded protein is CARNRKPGYSNQPQHF. Here the CDR3 is joined to the reference TRBV7-3 and TRBJ1-5 genes, and the full variable domain is: GAGVSQTPSNKVTEKGKYVELRCDPISGHTALYWYRQSLGQGPEFLIYFQGTGAADDSGLPNDRFFAVRPEGSVSTLKIQRTERGDSAVYLCARNRKPGYSNQPQHFGDGTRLSIL.